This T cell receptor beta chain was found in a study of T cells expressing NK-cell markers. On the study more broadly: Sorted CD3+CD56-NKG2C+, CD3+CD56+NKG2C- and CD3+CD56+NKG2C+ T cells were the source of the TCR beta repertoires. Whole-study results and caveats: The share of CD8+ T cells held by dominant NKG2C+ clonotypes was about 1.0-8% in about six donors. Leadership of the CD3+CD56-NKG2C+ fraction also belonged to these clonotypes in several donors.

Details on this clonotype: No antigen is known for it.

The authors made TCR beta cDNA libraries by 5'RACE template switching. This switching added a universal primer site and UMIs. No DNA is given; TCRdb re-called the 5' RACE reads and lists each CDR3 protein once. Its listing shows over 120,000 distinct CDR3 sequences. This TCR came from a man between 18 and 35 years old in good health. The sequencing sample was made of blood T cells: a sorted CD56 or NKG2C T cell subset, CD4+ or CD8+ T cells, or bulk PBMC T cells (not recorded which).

The CDR3 sequence: CASSLDGGNNQPQHF. The chain has TRBV6-5 and TRBJ1-5; TCRdb reports TRBD1, a call that lacks DNA to check it against. Germline loops: CDR1 MNHEY, CDR2 SVGAGI. This CDR3 comprises 15 residues.